This is a list of T cell receptor beta chains from one sample in a study of control samples from healthy donors and cancer patients. The method was immunoSEQ multiplex PCR; TCRdb's version includes in-frame clones alone and lacks a portion of them. The sample gives about 170,000 clones, 80% to 95% of which show up once; about 4% is in the top ten. The sequencing input was blood. The receptor source for this set is a woman aged 55-69 years in good health. CDR3s include the opening cysteine and the closing phenylalanine or tryptophan. A D gene is named only where the DNA matches it firmly. Expanded clones are given a class, and other clones once, few, many or no size at all.

CDR3nt: TGTGCCAGCAGCCGACAGGGGACGGGACAGCCCCAGCATTTT
CDR3aa: CASSRQGTGQPQHF
d_gene: TRBD1
j_gene: TRBJ1-5
abundance: -
v_gene: TRBV6-2/TRBV6-3

CDR3nt: TGCGCCAGCAGTCAGGTTCCAGGGGGACTGAACACTGAAGCTTTCTTT
CDR3aa: CASSQVPGGLNTEAFF
d_gene: TRBD1
j_gene: TRBJ1-1
abundance: -
v_gene: TRBV23-1

CDR3nt: TGTGCCAGCAGTGGGCCCGGGGGTAATCAGCCCCAGCATTTT
CDR3aa: CASSGPGGNQPQHF
d_gene: -
j_gene: TRBJ1-5
abundance: -
v_gene: TRBV2

CDR3nt: TGTGCCAGTAGTATAGATCGGAGAGCCCCCCCCTATGGCTACACCTTC
CDR3aa: CASSIDRRAPPYGYTF
d_gene: -
j_gene: TRBJ1-2
abundance: -
v_gene: TRBV19

CDR3nt: TGCAGCGGGGACACAAGCACAGATACGCAGTATTTT
CDR3aa: CSGDTSTDTQYF
d_gene: -
j_gene: TRBJ2-3
abundance: -
v_gene: TRBV29-1

CDR3nt: TGTGCCAGCAGCGCTAAGGCTACAGGGAGTGGCTACACCTTC
CDR3aa: CASSAKATGSGYTF
d_gene: -
j_gene: TRBJ1-2
abundance: -
v_gene: TRBV7-8

CDR3nt: TGCGCCAGCAGCTTGGCACGGGGTGGGGAAAAACTGTTTTTT
CDR3aa: CASSLARGGEKLFF
d_gene: -
j_gene: TRBJ1-4
abundance: -
v_gene: TRBV5-1

CDR3nt: TGCGCCAGCAGTGAGTTAACAGGGGGGACCGGGGAGCTGTTTTTT
CDR3aa: CASSELTGGTGELFF
d_gene: TRBD1
j_gene: TRBJ2-2
abundance: -
v_gene: TRBV10-1

CDR3nt: TGTGCTAGTGGTTTTTGGGACCTCAATCAGCCCCAGCATTTT
CDR3aa: CASGFWDLNQPQHF
d_gene: -
j_gene: TRBJ1-5
abundance: -
v_gene: TRBV12-5

CDR3nt: TGTGCCAGCAGCTTAACTGAGCAGCGGAGGACTGAAGCTTTCTTT
CDR3aa: CASSLTEQRRTEAFF
d_gene: -
j_gene: TRBJ1-1
abundance: -
v_gene: TRBV5-6

CDR3nt: TGTGCCAGCAGCTCCCGTATTAGCGGGGGGGATACGCAGTATTTT
CDR3aa: CASSSRISGGDTQYF
d_gene: TRBD2
j_gene: TRBJ2-3
abundance: -
v_gene: TRBV11-2

CDR3nt: TGTGCCAGCACCCAGGACCCCAGAACGGGTGGACTGTTTTTT
CDR3aa: CASTQDPRTGGLFF
d_gene: -
j_gene: TRBJ1-4
abundance: once
v_gene: TRBV6-5

CDR3nt: TGTGCCAGCAGCTTAGTGTCTAGCGGGACCACAGATACGCAGTATTTT
CDR3aa: CASSLVSSGTTDTQYF
d_gene: TRBD2
j_gene: TRBJ2-3
abundance: -
v_gene: TRBV7-2

CDR3nt: TGTGCCAGCAGTTACACCCTCCCAGTTAACTATGGCTACACCTTC
CDR3aa: CASSYTLPVNYGYTF
d_gene: -
j_gene: TRBJ1-2
abundance: -
v_gene: TRBV6-2/TRBV6-3

CDR3nt: TGTGCTAGTGGTTTGGCACCGGGGAATCAGCCCCAGCATTTT
CDR3aa: CASGLAPGNQPQHF
d_gene: -
j_gene: TRBJ1-5
abundance: -
v_gene: TRBV12-5

CDR3nt: TGTGCCAGCAGCCAGTCGGGGACAGGGGGCGGCGAGCAGTACTTC
CDR3aa: CASSQSGTGGGEQYF
d_gene: TRBD1
j_gene: TRBJ2-7
abundance: -
v_gene: TRBV4-2

CDR3nt: TGTGCCAGCAGCCTCAGCGGGGCCAACACAGATACGCAGTATTTT
CDR3aa: CASSLSGANTDTQYF
d_gene: TRBD2
j_gene: TRBJ2-3
abundance: -
v_gene: TRBV7-9

CDR3nt: TGTGCCAGCAACCCGACTAGCGGGGGGGTGAACACCGGGGAGCTGTTTTTT
CDR3aa: CASNPTSGGVNTGELFF
d_gene: TRBD2
j_gene: TRBJ2-2
abundance: -
v_gene: TRBV6-2/TRBV6-3

CDR3nt: TGTGCCAGCAGCGAAGCCAGCCCCGGGGGGGCTAACTATGGCTACACCTTC
CDR3aa: CASSEASPGGANYGYTF
d_gene: -
j_gene: TRBJ1-2
abundance: -
v_gene: TRBV11-2

CDR3nt: TGTGCCAGCAGCTTAGTTGGCGGGGGGCGGAATTCACCCCTCCACTTT
CDR3aa: CASSLVGGGRNSPLHF
d_gene: -
j_gene: TRBJ1-6
abundance: -
v_gene: TRBV7-9